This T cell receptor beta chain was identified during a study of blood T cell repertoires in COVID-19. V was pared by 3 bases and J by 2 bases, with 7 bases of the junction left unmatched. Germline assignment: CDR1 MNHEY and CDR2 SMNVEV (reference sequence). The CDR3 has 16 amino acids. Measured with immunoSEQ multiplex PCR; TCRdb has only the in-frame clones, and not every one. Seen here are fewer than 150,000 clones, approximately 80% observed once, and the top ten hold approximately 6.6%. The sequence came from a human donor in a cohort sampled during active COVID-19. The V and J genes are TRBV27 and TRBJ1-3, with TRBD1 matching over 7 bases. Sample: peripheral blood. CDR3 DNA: TGTGCCAGCAGTTTCTCCAGGGACAGCCCTGGAAACACCATATATTTT. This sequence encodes CASSFSRDSPGNTIYF.